Included here is one TCR beta chain sequence, with context. These data come from a study of patients and donors after allogeneic stem cell transplantation. The CDR3 runs 15 residues. Between the trimmed V and J ends, which lost 1 base and 2 bases, there was a span of 11 bases. Germline CDR1 is SGHRS and CDR2 is YFSETQ. One entry per CDR3 protein results from TCRdb running MiXCR on the RT-PCR reads. Seen here are around 23,000 distinct CDR3 sequences, under 55% observed once, and the top ten hold just under 80%. The chain links TRBV5-1 to TRBJ2-3; tentative D call: TRBD2 (5 bases). Sample: blood, either unsorted or a sorted T cell fraction (not recorded which). This TCR derives from a human donor who was either an allogeneic HSCT recipient or a stem cell or donor lymphocyte infusion donor (not recorded which). It is not recorded whose cells these are; they may come from a transplant donor. The chain's CDR3 is CASSLQLGPTDTQYF. The CDR3 coding sequence is TGCGCCAGCAGCTTGCAACTAGGACCCACAGATACGCAGTATTTT.